This entry describes one T cell receptor beta chain. What it binds is not known. This sample stems from a study of vaccination effects on CD4 cells after COVID-19. Germline CDR1 is SGDLS and CDR2 is YYNGEE. The CDR3 contains 13 residues. Trimming left V 4 bases short and J 9 bases short, with 14 bases between. Sequencing in the ViraFEST assay came after antigen-specific CD4+ T cells had been expanded with viral peptide pools, which were used to stimulate PBMC. Following 10 days of culture, CD4+ T cells were isolated. The vaccine given was either BNT162b2 or mRNA-1273, in two doses. Some clones are missing from TCRdb's copy, which holds only in-frame ones; the method was immunoSEQ multiplex PCR. The sample gives over 25,000 clones, 75% to 90% of which show up once; 5.8% is in the top ten.

The receptor was isolated from a human donor who received a COVID-19 vaccine. Some clones in this sample may be carry-over from other donors' samples. The chain joins TRBV9 to TRBJ2-1; maybe TRBD1 (6 bases). This sample comprised CD4+ T cells from PBMCs cultured with SARS-CoV-2 spike peptides, obtained after COVID-19 vaccination. The CDR3 protein is CASSSTRGGEQFF. CDR3 sequence (DNA): TGTGCCAGCAGCTCAACCAGGGGTGGTGAGCAGTTCTTC.